The rows below give T cell receptor beta chains drawn from one sample of a study of blood T cell repertoires in COVID-19. Sequenced by immunoSEQ multiplex PCR; TCRdb stores in-frame clones only, minus some. The table has about 97,000 clones, approximately 89% seen once. The sequenced sample consisted of peripheral blood. The receptors come from a woman aged 30 to 39 with acute or convalescent COVID-19. Both conserved end residues are trimmed from each CDR3. Fields, in order: clone size, D gene, J gene, V gene, CDR3 protein. The D gene is left open where the match is weak. Expanded clones get a size class; other rows say once, few or many, or leave the size out.

NA	NA	TRBJ2-3	TRBV27	ASSFGFTDTQY
once	NA	TRBJ1-1	TRBV19	ASSIPGGYTEAF
few	NA	TRBJ1-2	TRBV7-8	ASSLGQEMFDYGYT
NA	TRBD1	TRBJ2-1	TRBV11-3	ASSLRDRGYNEQF
once	NA	TRBJ1-5	TRBV24-1	ATSGVQGLQPQH
large	NA	TRBJ2-1	TRBV28	ASSPDSSYGDNEQF
NA	NA	TRBJ2-7	TRBV3-1/TRBV3-2	ASSQDPARASSYEQY
NA	TRBD1	TRBJ2-1	TRBV5-1	ASSFDRGLRNEQF
once	NA	TRBJ1-1	TRBV5-1	ASSLAGDPNTEAF
NA	NA	TRBJ1-1	TRBV7-9	ASSYNSFMNTEAF
NA	NA	TRBJ2-7	TRBV5-6	ASSLGRGLHLYEQY
NA	NA	TRBJ2-2	TRBV28	ASSFQIQLLF
NA	TRBD1	TRBJ1-6	TRBV30	AWGPGQSFSPLH
NA	NA	TRBJ1-1	TRBV5-6	ASSPGGTTEAF
NA	TRBD2	TRBJ2-1	TRBV5-1	ASSLPLLAGKMNEQF
few	NA	TRBJ2-2	TRBV7-8	ASTPSGKTVAGELF
NA	NA	TRBJ1-1	TRBV9	ASSPSGGNTEAF
NA	NA	TRBJ2-6	TRBV11-2	ASSFGSGANVLT
NA	NA	TRBJ2-2	TRBV3-1/TRBV3-2	ASSQDGGVAGELF
NA	NA	TRBJ2-6	TRBV18	ASSLQGSGANVLT
NA	NA	TRBJ2-5	TRBV5-4	ASSLDQETQY
once	NA	TRBJ1-6	TRBV11-2	ASSISDRSSYNSPLH
NA	NA	TRBJ1-1	TRBV7-9	ASSLGQFLNTEAF
NA	NA	TRBJ1-1	TRBV5-1	ASSLLMNTEAF
NA	TRBD2	TRBJ2-3	TRBV5-1	ASERGGGIDTQY
NA	TRBD1	TRBJ2-1	TRBV5-1	ASLHRDRGSNEQF
NA	NA	TRBJ2-1	TRBV27	ASSLGAGAHNEQF
NA	NA	TRBJ2-3	TRBV4-1	ASSQDRETDTQY
NA	TRBD1	TRBJ2-3	TRBV5-1	ASSQGTGYTQY
NA	NA	TRBJ2-5	TRBV7-2	ASRPTRNQETQY
NA	NA	TRBJ1-1	TRBV19	ASSLYTEAF
NA	NA	TRBJ1-6	TRBV15	ATSRDYNSPLH
NA	NA	TRBJ2-4	TRBV3-1/TRBV3-2	ASSQEQGRNLRLGKNIQY
NA	NA	TRBJ2-2	TRBV30	AWNSPGAGELF
NA	TRBD1	TRBJ2-7	TRBV12-5	ASGLSTQTGFYEQY
NA	TRBD1	TRBJ1-2	TRBV29-1	SVVQGTTINYGYT
NA	NA	TRBJ1-1	TRBV12-3/TRBV12-4	ASRRGGGEAF
NA	NA	TRBJ2-6	TRBV7-9	ASSLARGANVLT
few	NA	TRBJ1-2	TRBV7-8	ASSLEGVLYGYT
NA	NA	TRBJ1-4	TRBV10-1	ASPQAAMNEKLF
NA	NA	TRBJ1-1	TRBV19	ASSIQLDSLNTEAF
NA	TRBD1	TRBJ1-1	TRBV7-9	ASSTEGTVVEAF
NA	NA	TRBJ2-1	TRBV9	ASSVGSSYNEQF
NA	TRBD1	TRBJ2-7	TRBV7-9	ASSLNRGISYEQY
NA	NA	TRBJ2-7	TRBV2	ASSARGAGEQY
NA	NA	TRBJ1-6	TRBV5-4	ASSPPGQNYNSPLH
once	TRBD1	TRBJ1-2	TRBV29-1	SVTGTGFGYT
NA	TRBD1	TRBJ1-5	TRBV19	ASSPGPGGFNQPQH
NA	NA	TRBJ2-1	TRBV7-9	ASSFYDNEQF
NA	TRBD1	TRBJ1-2	TRBV6-4	ASSDSPDRNTYGYT
NA	NA	TRBJ2-1	TRBV21-1	ASSIGLADYNEQF